One TCR beta chain is described in this entry. What it recognizes is unknown. These data originate in a study of cytomegalovirus exposure and HLA in healthy donors. Study in general: Earlier work reported 117 million unique TCR beta sequences from some 170 million T cells. A preliminary data release comprised 80 million to 95 million unique TCRs obtained from HLA-typed donors. Points from the study as a whole: CMV serostatus was the only recorded immune exposure for donors. Later analysis identified a missense DCLRE1C variant that was linked to TCR beta V- and J-gene trimming.

Both 60 Vbeta primers and 13 Jbeta primers went into the PCR. Sequencing used immunoSEQ multiplex PCR; TCRdb keeps in-frame clones, though not all of them. The sample gives around 140,000 clones, over 70% of which show up once; 4.5% to 5.5% is in the top ten. Germline V CDR1 and CDR2: MGHRA, YSYEKL. The CDR3 runs to 17 residues. The chain couples TRBV4-1 to TRBJ2-5; 9 nucleotides align to TRBD1. The end of the DNA aligns better with TRBJ2-7, so the J call may be wrong. The receptor's source is a man in his forties in good health and CMV-seronegative. Sequenced: PBMCs. The CDR3 region has the DNA TGCGCCAGCAGCCGGGGACAGGGCCCATCAGGCTCCTACGAGCAGTACTTC. Its translation: CASSRGQGPSGSYEQYF.